These 32 T cell receptor beta chains were all obtained from the same sample, sequenced in a study of blood T cell repertoires in COVID-19. Profiling relied on immunoSEQ multiplex PCR, and the TCRdb table lists in-frame clones only, not all of them. The sample has around 80,000 clones, roughly 80% seen once. The sample taken for sequencing was peripheral blood. All receptors derive from a man aged 45-60 years with COVID-19, enrolled during active disease.

This chain uses TRBV2 with TRBJ2-7; 8 nucleotides match TRBD1. V lost 6 bases and J lost 2; bases outside the gene matches: 9. CDR3 size: 15 residues. Germline lookup yields CDR1 SNHLY and CDR2 FYNNEI. CDR3 sequence: CASSLGQGGPYEQYF. The CDR3 bases are TGTGCCAGCAGCCTCGGACAGGGAGGCCCCTACGAGCAGTACTTC.

V usage is TRBV5-6 and J usage is TRBJ2-4; TRBD1 aligns across 7 bases. V shed 4 bases and J 0 bases; nucleotides not matched to a gene: 10. The germline V gene has CDR1 SGHDT and CDR2 YYEEEE. There are 17 residues in the CDR3. The DNA for the CDR3 is TGTGCCAGCAGCCCTGGCTGGGACAGCATAGCCAAAAACATTCAGTACTTC. This codes for CASSPGWDSIAKNIQYF. Full variable domain (outside the CDR3, taken from reference TRBV5-6 and TRBJ2-4): DAGVTQSPTHLIKTRGQQVTLRCSPKSGHDTVSWYQQALGQGPQFIFQYYEEEERQRGNFPDRFSGHQFPNYSSELNVNALLLGDSALYLCASSPGWDSIAKNIQYFGAGTRLSVL.

The chain combines TRBV5-1 with TRBJ2-5; 10 nucleotides match TRBD1. CDR1 and CDR2 (germline): SGHRS, YFSETQ. The CDR3 consists of 17 residues. Trimming took 2 bases from V and 5 from J; bases not matched to a gene: 12. The CDR3 sequence: CASSLSTGTGVTETQYF. As DNA, the CDR3 is TGCGCCAGCAGCTTATCAACCGGGACAGGGGTCACGGAGACCCAGTACTTC.

This clone was found once. The chain couples TRBV6-5 to TRBJ2-3, with D possibly matching TRBD2 (5 bases). This CDR3 spans 15 amino acids. The germline V gene encodes CDR1 MNHEY and CDR2 SVGAGI. The germline V and J ends were trimmed by 6 bases and 7 bases, with 20 bases remaining between them. CDR3 in amino acids: CASSPSRLRRNTQYF. The CDR3 DNA follows: TGTGCCAGCAGCCCGAGCAGACTAAGGAGAAATACGCAGTATTTT.

This clone was recorded a few times. The chain carries TRBV2 and TRBJ1-1; a possible D gene is TRBD1 (6 bases). Trimming shortened V by 7 bases and J by 0 bases, and 12 bases separated the two germline ends. This CDR3 has 14 amino acids. From germline, CDR1 is SNHLY and CDR2 FYNNEI. CDR3 protein: CASKGRGLNTEAFF. The CDR3, as DNA: TGTGCCAGCAAGGGCAGGGGCCTGAACACTGAAGCTTTCTTT.

The sample holds one count of this clone. This chain links TRBV3-1 (or the pseudogene TRBV3-2) with TRBJ1-2; D perhaps matches TRBD1 (5 bases). CDR3 length: 15 amino acids. The germline V gene encodes CDR1 LGHDT and CDR2 YNNKEL (reference sequence). The V gene lost 1 base and the J gene lost 3 bases, with 12 bases spanning the gap. In DNA, the CDR3 is TGTGCCAGCAGCCAAGCGGCAGGGAGGGACTATGGCTACACCTTC. It translates to CASSQAAGRDYGYTF.

The chain uses TRBV28 and TRBJ2-5; 10 positions match TRBD2. Germline CDR1 and CDR2: MDHEN and SYDVKM. The CDR3 sequence is 15 residues long. Trimming cost V 6 bases and J 2 bases; bases outside gene matches: 6. The CDR3 loop reads CASRTGLAVQETQYF. DNA for the CDR3: TGTGCCAGCAGGACAGGACTAGCGGTTCAAGAGACCCAGTACTTC.

The rearrangement links TRBV7-2 to TRBJ2-3; 8 nucleotides agree with TRBD2. This CDR3 has 15 amino acids. The germline gives CDR1 SGHTA, CDR2 FQGNSA. The junction had 13 bases not matched to a gene; V was cut back by 10 bases and J by 4 bases. CDR3 protein: CATLSGSRGADTQYF. Written as DNA, the CDR3 is TGTGCCACCCTAAGCGGGAGCAGAGGCGCAGATACGCAGTATTTT.

The rearrangement links TRBV30 to TRBJ1-5, with D maybe TRBD1 (6 bases). V lost 2 bases to trimming and J lost 3 bases, with 14 bases between them. The CDR3 contains 15 residues. Germline assignment: CDR1 GTSNPN and CDR2 SVGIG (reference sequence). CDR3 coding DNA: TGTGCCTGGAGTCTTAGGGGGGGCCTCAATCAGCCCCAGCATTTT. This encodes CAWSLRGGLNQPQHF.

This rearrangement joins TRBV5-1 to TRBJ1-3, with a possible D match to TRBD1 (5 bases). The germline V gene encodes CDR1 SGHRS and CDR2 YFSETQ. The CDR3 consists of 13 residues. The V end lost 0 bases, the J end lost 4 bases, and 5 bases lay between the germline ends. CDR3: CASSLGQGNTIYF. The CDR3 DNA is TGCGCCAGCAGCTTGGGACAGGGAAACACCATATATTTT. The full variable domain, its missing parts supplied by reference TRBV5-1 and TRBJ1-3, is KAGVTQTPRYLIKTRGQQVTLSCSPISGHRSVSWYQQTPGQGLQFLFEYFSETQRNKGNFPGRFSGRQFSNSRSEMNVSTLELGDSALYLCASSLGQGNTIYFGEGSWLTVV.

The chain links TRBV5-6 to TRBJ2-7, with D possibly matching TRBD2 (5 bases). Germline-derived CDR1 and CDR2 are SGHDT and YYEEEE. This CDR3 is 12 amino acids long. Trimming pared 5 bases from V and 6 bases from J, leaving 12 bases between. CDR3 sequence: CASSRERVEQYF. The CDR3 nucleotides read TGTGCCAGCAGTAGGGAGAGAGTCGAGCAGTACTTC.

On this clone: One end of the junction fails to match germline, which may point to a read error. The chain joins TRBV7-2 to TRBJ2-7; D unresolved. The CDR3 sequence is 13 residues long. CDR1 and CDR2 (germline): SGHTA, FQGNSA. CDR3 DNA: TGTGCCAGCAGCTTAGTGGGCTCCAACGAGCAGTACTTC. Protein product: CASSLVGSNEQYF. The variable domain in full, with the rest retrieved from reference TRBV7-2 and TRBJ2-7, is GAGVSQSPSNKVTEKGKDVELRCDPISGHTALYWYRQSLGQGLEFLIYFQGNSAPDKSGLPSDRFSAERTGGSVSTLTIQRTQQEDSAVYLCASSLVGSNEQYFGPGTRLTVT.

The chain employs TRBV19 and TRBJ2-2; a possible D gene is TRBD2 (6 bases). Trimming pared 5 bases from V and 2 bases from J, leaving 9 bases between. CDR1 LNHDA and CDR2 SQIVND come from the germline V gene (reference sequence). The CDR3 extends over 14 amino acids. The CDR3 loop reads CASSQRANTGELFF. In DNA, the CDR3 is TGTGCCAGTAGTCAGCGGGCCAACACCGGGGAGCTGTTTTTT.

The V and J genes are TRBV29-1 and TRBJ2-3, with 9 bases that match TRBD2. Germline V gives CDR1 SQVTM, CDR2 ANQGSEA. The CDR3 runs 13 residues. V lost 3 bases, J lost 4 bases, and 2 bases stayed unmatched. The CDR3 region has the DNA TGCAGCGTTGATAGCGGGAGCGCAGATACGCAGTATTTT. This codes for CSVDSGSADTQYF.

The chain uses TRBV7-8 and TRBJ2-2; TRBD2 is a possible D gene (6 bases). V was cut by 4 bases and J by 3 bases, with 12 bases left in between. CDR1 and CDR2 (germline): SGHVS, FQNEAQ. This CDR3 has 15 amino acids. The CDR3 DNA follows: TGTGCCAGCAGCTGGCGGGAAGGGTACACCGGGGAGCTGTTTTTT. This gives the protein CASSWREGYTGELFF. Filled out from reference TRBV7-8 and TRBJ2-2, the complete variable domain reads GAGVSQSPRYKVAKRGQDVALRCDPISGHVSLFWYQQALGQGPEFLTYFQNEAQLDKSGLPSDRFFAERPEGSVSTLKIQRTQQEDSAVYLCASSWREGYTGELFFGEGSRLTVL.

The chain is built from TRBV14 and TRBJ2-7; TRBD1 agrees at 8 bases. Germline V gives CDR1 SGHDN, CDR2 FVKESK. The CDR3 sequence is 15 residues long. Germline trimming cut 5 bases from V and 3 bases from J; bases unmatched to any gene: 9. CDR3 loop: CASSNGQGDYYEQYF. The CDR3 nucleotides are TGTGCCAGCAGCAACGGACAGGGAGACTACTACGAGCAGTACTTC.

This clone was recorded only once. V is TRBV7-9 and J is TRBJ1-1, with D perhaps TRBD1 (5 bases). The ends were cut back, 4 bases at V and 10 bases at J, with 16 bases in the middle. CDR3 size: 13 residues. The germline CDR1 and CDR2 sequences are SEHNR and FQNEAQ (reference sequence). The DNA for the CDR3 is TGTGCCAGCAGCTCCCCCCTCAGGGATGGAGCTTTCTTT. Amino acid sequence: CASSSPLRDGAFF.

This clone was counted a single time. J is TRBJ1-1 and V is TRBV18; D is undetermined. CDR1 is KGHSH and CDR2 is LQKENI in the germline V gene. Trimming pared 4 bases from V and 1 base from J, leaving 7 bases between. The CDR3 sequence is 13 residues long. The CDR3 here is CASSQTGNTEAFF. The CDR3 DNA reads as TGTGCCAGCTCACAAACCGGGAACACTGAAGCTTTCTTT. Drawing the rest from reference TRBV18 and TRBJ1-1, the complete variable domain is NAGVMQNPRHLVRRRGQEARLRCSPMKGHSHVYWYRQLPEEGLKFMVYLQKENIIDESGMPKERFSAEFPKEGPSILRIQQVVRGDSAAYFCASSQTGNTEAFFGQGTRLTVV.

This clone was counted once. The chain is built from TRBV7-3 and TRBJ1-1; D is undetermined. The V gene lost 5 bases and the J gene lost 5 bases, with 9 bases spanning the gap. The CDR3 is made up of 12 amino acids. Germline V gene data show CDR1 as SGHTA and CDR2 as FQGTGA. CDR3: CASSNPGTEAFF. The CDR3 bases are TGTGCCAGCAGCAACCCCGGGACTGAAGCTTTCTTT.

The gene calls are TRBV5-5 and TRBJ2-5; D might be TRBD2 (6 bases). The CDR3 runs to 13 residues. CDR1 is SGHKS and CDR2 is YYEKEE in the germline V gene (reference sequence). V lost 4 bases, J lost 2 bases, and 9 bases lay in between. CDR3 amino acids: CASSVRGQETQYF. CDR3 sequence (DNA): TGTGCCAGCAGCGTTCGGGGGCAAGAGACCCAGTACTTC.

V gene TRBV6-5 combines with J gene TRBJ2-7; 13 nucleotides align to TRBD2. Germline CDR1 is MNHEY and CDR2 is SVGAGI. J gave up 9 bases and V 6 bases, and 11 bases lay outside the gene matches. The CDR3 length is 15 residues. CDR3 residues: CASRPGTSGMSGQYF. For the CDR3, the DNA is TGTGCCAGCAGACCCGGGACTAGCGGGATGTCAGGGCAGTACTTC.

V is TRBV7-3 and J is TRBJ2-2; 8 nucleotides line up with TRBD2. V shed 2 bases, J shed 5 bases, and the junction held 4 bases outside the gene matches. This CDR3 is 15 amino acids long. In germline, CDR1 is SGHTA, CDR2 FQGTGA. DNA of the CDR3: TGTGCCAGCAGCTTATCCAGCGGGAGAACCGGGGAGCTGTTTTTT. Amino acid sequence: CASSLSSGRTGELFF.

The rearrangement links TRBV7-8 to TRBJ2-1; TRBD2 matches 9 bases. The CDR3 sequence is 14 residues long. The V and J ends lost 6 bases and 3 bases, in that order; junction bases with no gene match: 3. Germline-derived CDR1 and CDR2 are SGHVS and FQNEAQ. DNA for the CDR3: TGTGCCAGCAGTAGCGGGAGCGTCTACAATGAGCAGTTCTTC. It specifies CASSSGSVYNEQFF.

The chain uses TRBV19 and TRBJ2-4; 9 positions match TRBD2. Unmatched junction bases numbered 2, after V lost 3 bases and J lost 8 bases. Germline V gene sequence: CDR1 LNHDA, CDR2 SQIVND (reference sequence). CDR3 length: 13 residues. CDR3 loop: CASSMTSGDIQYF. In nucleotides, the CDR3 is TGTGCCAGTAGTATGACTAGCGGTGACATTCAGTACTTC.

This clone was seen only a few times. The CDR3 protein is CASSPGDWGTDTQYF. CDR3 sequence (DNA): TGTGCCAGCAGCCCAGGGGATTGGGGGACAGATACGCAGTATTTT. The chain recombines TRBV7-9 with TRBJ2-3; a possible D gene is TRBD1 (6 bases). V was shortened by 5 bases and J by 3 bases, with 15 bases between the two germline ends. Germline-derived CDR1 and CDR2 are SEHNR and FQNEAQ (reference sequence). This CDR3 contains 15 residues.

V gene TRBV30 combines with J gene TRBJ2-5; 14 nucleotides agree with TRBD2. Germline CDR1 and CDR2: GTSNPN and SVGIG (reference sequence). The CDR3 covers 19 residues. V lost 0 bases and J lost 5; bases outside the gene matches: 14. In DNA, the CDR3 is TGTGCCTGGAGTGTGACGGCTGTGACTAGCGGGAGGGGTTGGGAGACCCAGTACTTC. Amino acid sequence: CAWSVTAVTSGRGWETQYF.

The gene calls are TRBV25-1 and TRBJ2-1, with TRBD1 matching over 9 bases. The germline gives CDR1 MGHDK, CDR2 SYGVNS. This CDR3 has 16 residues. With 2 bases clipped from V and 3 bases from J, the junction kept 5 bases outside the gene matches. CDR3 sequence: CASSEHRGLVYNEQFF. As DNA, the CDR3 is TGTGCCAGCAGTGAACACAGGGGGCTAGTCTACAATGAGCAGTTCTTC.

The chain has TRBV3-1 (or the pseudogene TRBV3-2) and TRBJ2-4, with 7 bases that match TRBD2. Germline lookup yields CDR1 LGHDT and CDR2 YNNKEL (reference sequence). The V segment lost 11 bases and the J segment 3 bases; nucleotides outside the gene matches: 7. CDR3 length equals 13 residues. The CDR3, as DNA: TGTGCCGGGGGGGGACGTGGCAAAAACATTCAGTACTTC. Encoded protein: CAGGGRGKNIQYF.

J is TRBJ2-7 and V is TRBV19; 7 bases fit TRBD1. Trimming took 4 bases from V and 3 from J; bases not matched to a gene: 6. Germline V CDR1 and CDR2: LNHDA, SQIVND (reference sequence). The CDR3 length is 14 residues. In DNA, the CDR3 is TGTGCCAGTAGTAACCGGGACAGACGCTACGAGCAGTACTTC. As protein: CASSNRDRRYEQYF. The full variable domain, with the rest looked up from reference TRBV19 and TRBJ2-7, is DGGITQSPKYLFRKEGQNVTLSCEQNLNHDAMYWYRQDPGQGLRLIYYSQIVNDFQKGDIAEGYSVSREKKESFPLTVTSAQKNPTAFYLCASSNRDRRYEQYFGPGTRLTVT.

The chain links TRBV9 to TRBJ2-5; 10 bases map to TRBD1. The CDR3 has 14 residues. Trimming cost V 4 bases and J 4 bases; bases outside gene matches: 4. CDR1 and CDR2 (germline): SGDLS, YYNGEE. The CDR3 here is CASSLGQGRETQYF. The DNA of the CDR3 is TGTGCCAGCAGCCTGGGACAGGGGCGAGAGACCCAGTACTTC.

The rearrangement uses TRBV9 and TRBJ1-4; possible D gene TRBD1, 6 bases. The CDR3 consists of 15 residues. V lost 0 bases, J lost 7 bases, and 13 bases lay in between. The germline V gene encodes CDR1 SGDLS and CDR2 YYNGEE. This chain's CDR3 is CASSVGVGGGEKLFF. CDR3 DNA: TGTGCCAGCAGCGTAGGGGTTGGGGGCGGTGAAAAACTGTTTTTT.

This clone was counted once. V and J are TRBV19 and TRBJ2-2; 7 nucleotides match TRBD1. The ends lost 5 bases at V and 2 bases at J; junction bases unmatched: 5. Germline V gene data show CDR1 as LNHDA and CDR2 as SQIVND (reference sequence). CDR3 length equals 15 residues. The CDR3 loop is CASSRGQINTGELFF. DNA of the CDR3: TGTGCCAGTAGTCGGGGACAGATCAACACCGGGGAGCTGTTTTTT.